These 11 T cell receptor beta chains originate from one sample sequenced in a study of technical replicates of blood from a handful of donors. TCRdb's copy holds only in-frame clones and misses some; the assay was immunoSEQ multiplex PCR. The sample has 60,000 to 65,000 clones, 86% seen once. Sequencing used PBMCs. The source of these receptors is a human donor in good health. Some clones in this sample may be carry-over from other donors' samples.

This clone appeared once. The CDR3 region has the DNA TGTGCCAGCGCGCCCTCGGGGGTCGACCAAGAGACCCAGTACTTC. Protein: CASAPSGVDQETQYF. The chain combines TRBV6-6 with TRBJ2-5; possible D gene TRBD2, 6 bases. The length of the CDR3 is 15 residues. V dropped 8 bases and J dropped 0 bases, with 16 bases sitting between them. Germline V lookup: CDR1 MNHNY, CDR2 SVGAGI (reference sequence).

This sequence joins TRBV11-3 and TRBJ2-1; TRBD2 matches at 8 bases. Germline loops: CDR1 SGHNT, CDR2 YENEEA. This CDR3 spans 16 amino acids. After removal of 0 bases from V and 8 bases from J, the junction contained 9 bases not matched to a gene. The CDR3 nucleotides read TGTGCCAGCAGCTTAGAACGGGGGGGGATTTCCCATGAGCAGTTCTTC. Its protein product is CASSLERGGISHEQFF.

V gene TRBV7-9 combines with J gene TRBJ2-1; 8 bases line up with TRBD1. Trimming cost V 4 bases and J 7 bases; bases outside gene matches: 12. Germline V CDR1 and CDR2: SEHNR, FQNEAQ (reference sequence). The CDR3 extends over 16 amino acids. The DNA of the CDR3 is TGTGCCAGCAGCTCAAGGGGGCAGGGGGCGGATAATGAGCAGTTCTTC. Translating it yields CASSSRGQGADNEQFF.

The CDR3: CASSKGQVGSAYNEQFF. Written as DNA, the CDR3 is TGCGCCAGCAGCAAAGGACAGGTCGGGTCAGCCTACAATGAGCAGTTCTTC. The chain joins TRBV4-3 to TRBJ2-1; 7 positions agree with TRBD1. Per the germline V gene, CDR1 is LGHNA and CDR2 is YSLEER. The CDR3 covers 17 residues. J gave up 2 bases and V 5 bases, and 12 bases lay outside the gene matches.

CDR3 bases: TGTGCCAGCAGTTTCTCGACAGGGGCATACGAGCAGTACTTC. Translated: CASSFSTGAYEQYF. V and J are TRBV5-6 and TRBJ2-7, with 8 bases that match TRBD1. Germline V CDR1 and CDR2: SGHDT, YYEEEE. J lost 4 bases, V lost 5 bases, and 8 bases had no gene match. The CDR3 is 14 residues long.

V usage is TRBV6-5 and J usage is TRBJ2-6; D is unclear. The length of the CDR3 is 15 residues. The germline CDR1 and CDR2 sequences are MNHEY and SVGAGI. V lost 3 bases to trimming and J lost 0 bases, with 6 bases between them. CDR3 sequence (DNA): TGTGCCAGCAGTTATTTTTACTCTGGGGCCAACGTCCTGACTTTC. Protein product: CASSYFYSGANVLTF.

The chain recombines TRBV29-1 with TRBJ2-1; TRBD2 aligns across 12 bases. This CDR3 is 16 amino acids long. After removal of 4 bases from V and 9 bases from J, the junction contained 13 bases not matched to a gene. Germline-derived CDR1 and CDR2 are SQVTM and ANQGSEA. The chain's CDR3 is CSVVPSLAGGVGEQFF. The CDR3 nucleotides read TGCAGCGTTGTGCCCTCACTAGCGGGGGGCGTGGGTGAGCAGTTCTTC.

CDR3 region: CASSPGLPSYNEQFF. CDR3 DNA sequence: TGTGCCAGCAGTCCAGGACTACCCTCCTACAATGAGCAGTTCTTC. This chain connects TRBV27 to TRBJ2-1; possibly TRBD2 for D (6 bases). The CDR3 loop spans 15 amino acids. Germline V gene lookup returns CDR1 MNHEY and CDR2 SMNVEV (reference sequence). The ends were cut back, 5 bases at V and 0 bases at J, with 11 bases in the middle.

The genes are TRBV13 and TRBJ2-4; D not certain. V was clipped by 8 bases and J by 7 bases, with 15 bases between them. This CDR3 contains 13 residues. Germline V gene sequence: CDR1 PRHDT, CDR2 FYEKMQ (reference sequence). CDR3 sequence (DNA): TGTGCCAGCGCCCCAGTATCAGGCAACATTCAGTACTTC. Protein sequence: CASAPVSGNIQYF.

The CDR3 here is CASSPSGGYGEQFF. In DNA, the CDR3 is TGTGCCAGCAGTCCTAGCGGGGGGTACGGTGAGCAGTTCTTC. The J gene is TRBJ2-1, the V gene TRBV6-6, with 11 positions matching TRBD2. The junction had 6 bases not matched to a gene; V was cut back by 5 bases and J by 9 bases. Germline lookup yields CDR1 MNHNY and CDR2 SVGAGI (reference sequence). The CDR3 sequence is 14 residues long.

J is TRBJ2-7 and V is TRBV5-4; D might be TRBD2 (5 bases). The CDR3 has 15 amino acids. Germline CDR1 SGHNT, CDR2 YYREEE (reference sequence). V shed 1 base and J shed 5 bases, with 16 bases lying between them. DNA of the CDR3: TGTGCCAGCAGCTTGAGGTCGGGGTTAAGGAACGAGCAGTACTTC. This codes for CASSLRSGLRNEQYF.